This TCR beta chain was sequenced during a study of T cell changes during pregnancy in multiple sclerosis. CDR1 is SEHNR, CDR2 FQNEAQ, per germline (reference sequence). V shed 5 bases and J shed 4 bases, with 14 bases lying between them. The CDR3 is 14 residues long. Sequencing was performed with immunoSEQ multiplex PCR; in TCRdb, only in-frame clones are kept and a portion is missing. The sample carries about 20,000 clones, around 85% recorded once. This sample comprised CD8+ T cells from peripheral blood mononuclear cells, obtained after pregnancy. The TCR was taken from a female donor in good health, enrolled as a control in a pregnancy study. The chain has TRBV7-9 and TRBJ1-2; possible D gene TRBD1, 5 bases. In DNA form, the CDR3 reads TGTGCCAGCAGCCCGCCCGGGGGTGGCTATGGCTACACCTTC. Protein product: CASSPPGGGYGYTF.